These 30 T cell receptor beta chains were all obtained from the same sample, sequenced in a study of cytomegalovirus exposure and HLA in healthy donors. Amplification used 60 Vbeta primers and 13 Jbeta primers. Profiled with immunoSEQ multiplex PCR; TCRdb holds only in-frame clones, not every one. Of about 120,000 clones listed, over 65% are singletons. Sample: PBMCs. All receptors derive from a female donor in good health and CMV-seronegative.

In DNA, the CDR3 is TGTGCCAGCAGTGACGCGGGGACGGTCACTGAAGCTTTCTTT. It yields the protein CASSDAGTVTEAFF. The rearrangement joins TRBV6-5 to TRBJ1-1; tentative D call: TRBD1 (5 bases). Germline V CDR1 and CDR2: MNHEY, SVGAGI. This CDR3 comprises 14 residues. The V and J ends lost 5 bases and 4 bases respectively, with 14 bases between them.

This clone was counted between two and nine times. The chain is built from TRBV5-6 and TRBJ1-2; D is ambiguous. Germline V gene lookup returns CDR1 SGHDT and CDR2 YYEEEE. The CDR3 runs to 13 residues. V was shortened by 0 bases and J by 1 base, with 4 bases between the two germline ends. CDR3 sequence reads: CASSLASNYGYTF. The DNA for the CDR3 is TGTGCCAGCAGCTTGGCCAGTAACTATGGCTACACCTTC.

This sequence joins TRBV6-5 and TRBJ1-1; D is unclear. Germline CDR1 and CDR2: MNHEY and SVGAGI. This CDR3 region has 16 residues. Trimming shortened V by 4 bases and J by 0 bases, and 15 bases separated the two germline ends. The CDR3 DNA reads TGTGCCAGCAGTTCTCTTTCCTTTAACTTGAACACTGAAGCTTTCTTT. Residues: CASSSLSFNLNTEAFF.

The chain recombines TRBV15 with TRBJ2-6; 7 positions agree with TRBD1. CDR3 length: 15 residues. The ends lost 1 base at V and 3 bases at J; junction bases unmatched: 0. The germline V gene has CDR1 LNHNV and CDR2 YYDKDF (reference sequence). The CDR3 loop is CATSRGTGGANVLTF. The DNA of the CDR3 is TGTGCCACCAGCAGAGGGACAGGTGGGGCCAACGTCCTGACTTTC.

The chain joins TRBV5-1 to TRBJ1-1; 9 bases align to TRBD1. V lost 4 bases and J lost 5; bases outside the gene matches: 3. The CDR3 is 13 amino acids. CDR1 is SGHRS and CDR2 is YFSETQ in the germline V gene. The CDR3 nucleotides read TGCGCCAGCAGCACAGGGGGCGGAACTGAAGCTTTCTTT. This encodes CASSTGGGTEAFF.

The gene calls are TRBV6-5 and TRBJ1-2, with D hard to call. The CDR3 runs 15 residues. Germline CDR1 reads MNHEY; CDR2 reads SVGAGI. The V end lost 2 bases, the J end lost 2 bases, and 12 bases lay between the germline ends. The CDR3 nucleotides are TGTGCCAGCAGTTACCTCCCGGCGGAAAACTATGGCTACACCTTC. Amino acids: CASSYLPAENYGYTF.

The rearrangement links TRBV9 to TRBJ2-1, with 14 bases fitting TRBD2. CDR1 is SGDLS and CDR2 is YYNGEE in the germline V gene. This CDR3 spans 15 amino acids. The trim removed 0 bases at V and 13 bases at J, leaving 6 bases unmatched. CDR3 sequence reads: CASSVGPGTSGGQFF. The CDR3 DNA sequence: TGTGCCAGCAGCGTAGGTCCCGGGACTAGCGGGGGACAGTTCTTC. The full variable domain, rest sourced from reference TRBV9 and TRBJ2-1, is DSGVTQTPKHLITATGQRVTLRCSPRSGDLSVYWYQQSLDQGLQFLIQYYNGEERAKGNILERFSAQQFPDLHSELNLSSLELGDSALYFCASSVGPGTSGGQFFGPGTRLTVL.

The V and J genes are TRBV6-4 and TRBJ2-2; 7 bases match TRBD2. CDR1 is MRHNA, CDR2 SNTAGT, per germline. This CDR3 is built from 15 residues. The trim removed 6 bases at V and 1 base at J, leaving 5 bases unmatched. This CDR3 reads CASSPSGGNTGELFF. The CDR3 region has the DNA TGTGCCAGCAGCCCTTCGGGGGGGAACACCGGGGAGCTGTTTTTT.

The genes are TRBV5-1 and TRBJ2-7; D might be TRBD2 (5 bases). The V gene's germline CDR1 is SGHRS and CDR2 YFSETQ. This CDR3 has 13 residues. V lost 6 bases and J lost 7, with 17 bases in between. This CDR3 is CASTSSESGEQYF. The CDR3 region has the DNA TGCGCCAGCACAAGTTCGGAATCGGGGGAGCAGTACTTC.

The chain recombines TRBV5-4 with TRBJ2-2; 11 nucleotides match TRBD2. V shed 4 bases, J shed 6 bases, and the junction held 8 bases outside the gene matches. This CDR3 is 16 amino acids long. CDR1 is SGHNT and CDR2 is YYREEE in the germline V gene (reference sequence). The CDR3 region is CASSLISGGASGELFF. The CDR3 nucleotides read TGTGCCAGCAGCCTCATTAGCGGGGGGGCATCCGGGGAGCTGTTTTTT.

CDR3 sequence: CAWSVLRGGNQPQHF. The CDR3 region has the DNA TGTGCCTGGAGTGTACTAAGGGGCGGCAATCAGCCCCAGCATTTT. This chain links TRBV30 with TRBJ1-5, with D tentatively TRBD1 (5 bases). V was trimmed by 0 bases and J by 2 bases, leaving 11 bases between them. Germline CDR1 GTSNPN, CDR2 SVGIG (reference sequence). The CDR3 length is 15 residues.

This clone occurred once. This chain uses TRBV9 with TRBJ2-5; no clear D gene. This CDR3 region has 12 residues. V was trimmed by 3 bases and J by 5 bases, leaving 8 bases between them. Germline loops: CDR1 SGDLS, CDR2 YYNGEE. CDR3 DNA sequence: TGTGCCAGCAGCGCAGTTGGCGAGACCCAGTACTTC. This translates into CASSAVGETQYF.

In its sample, this clone was seen a few times. This rearrangement joins TRBV6-1 to TRBJ2-7, with 8 positions matching TRBD1. Germline CDR1 reads MNHNS; CDR2 reads SASEGT. The CDR3 is 13 residues long. Losses at the gene ends were 5 bases for V and 11 bases for J; bases not matched to a gene: 11. CDR3 nucleotides: TGTGCCAGCAGTCCAGGGGGCGAAGTAAATAAGTACTTC. Its protein product is CASSPGGEVNKYF.

V usage is TRBV7-9 and J usage is TRBJ2-1; TRBD2 matches 10 bases. Germline-derived CDR1 and CDR2 are SEHNR and FQNEAQ (reference sequence). This CDR3 is built from 14 residues. J was trimmed by 10 bases and V by 4 bases; bases with no gene match: 7. The CDR3 is CASSWSGGDEEQFF. The DNA for the CDR3 is TGTGCCAGCAGCTGGAGCGGGGGGGACGAGGAGCAGTTCTTC.

The rearrangement uses TRBV6-1 and TRBJ2-1; TRBD2 is a possible D gene (7 bases). This CDR3 comprises 15 residues. Germline V gene sequence: CDR1 MNHNS, CDR2 SASEGT. The germline V and J ends were trimmed by 4 bases and 7 bases, with 17 bases remaining between them. For the CDR3, the DNA is TGTGCCAGCAGTGCCCTGGGGGGGGCAAATAATGAGCAGTTCTTC. This codes for CASSALGGANNEQFF.

The chain carries TRBV13 and TRBJ2-1; 9 nucleotides line up with TRBD2. Germline values: CDR1 PRHDT, CDR2 FYEKMQ (reference sequence). The CDR3 sequence is 17 residues long. The trim removed 1 base at V and 9 bases at J, leaving 13 bases unmatched. In DNA, the CDR3 is TGTGCCAGCAGCTTAGTATGGGGGCGGGGGGGCCTGAGTGAGCAGTTCTTC. It encodes CASSLVWGRGGLSEQFF.

This clone was counted only a few times. The V call is TRBV6-1, the J call TRBJ2-2; D might be TRBD1 (5 bases). The V and J ends lost 6 bases and 1 base respectively, with 12 bases between them. This CDR3 is built from 15 residues. CDR1 and CDR2 from the germline V gene are MNHNS and SASEGT. CDR3 amino acids: CASREQDWNTGELFF. The CDR3 DNA sequence: TGTGCCAGCAGGGAACAGGATTGGAACACCGGGGAGCTGTTTTTT.

The chain uses TRBV7-9 and TRBJ2-5; D gene unclear. Germline V gene lookup returns CDR1 SEHNR and CDR2 FQNEAQ (reference sequence). The CDR3 spans 14 residues. V was trimmed by 1 base and J by 1 base, leaving 7 bases between them. The CDR3 is CASSLVSSQETQYF. For the CDR3, the DNA is TGTGCCAGCAGCTTAGTTAGCTCCCAAGAGACCCAGTACTTC.

This chain links TRBV5-1 with TRBJ1-2, with a tentative D call TRBD1 (5 bases). The V gene lost 4 bases and the J gene lost 2 bases, with 9 bases spanning the gap. Per the germline V gene, CDR1 is SGHRS and CDR2 is YFSETQ. The CDR3 totals 13 residues. The CDR3, as DNA: TGCGCCAGCAGCCGACAGAGAAACTATGGCTACACCTTC. Translated: CASSRQRNYGYTF. Full variable domain (rest looked up from reference TRBV5-1 and TRBJ1-2): KAGVTQTPRYLIKTRGQQVTLSCSPISGHRSVSWYQQTPGQGLQFLFEYFSETQRNKGNFPGRFSGRQFSNSRSEMNVSTLELGDSALYLCASSRQRNYGYTFGSGTRLTVV.

The CDR3 protein is CASSLQNWDSGSGQFF. The CDR3 DNA sequence: TGTGCCAGCAGCCTCCAGAATTGGGACTCGGGGTCTGGGCAGTTCTTC. The V gene is TRBV13, the J gene TRBJ2-1, with D possibly matching TRBD2 (6 bases). The CDR3 sequence is 16 residues long. The V end was cut by 5 bases, the J end by 12 bases, with 26 bases between. Germline CDR1 reads PRHDT; CDR2 reads FYEKMQ (reference sequence).

The chain links TRBV6-1 to TRBJ2-7, with D possibly matching TRBD2 (6 bases). In germline, CDR1 is MNHNS, CDR2 SASEGT. CDR3 size: 15 residues. With 3 bases removed from V and 7 bases from J, the gap between germline ends came to 19 bases. The CDR3 DNA follows: TGTGCCAGCAGTGACGTTTCCGGGGAGGCGAGGGAGCAGTACTTC. It yields the protein CASSDVSGEAREQYF.

The V and J genes are TRBV28 and TRBJ1-6; tentatively, D is TRBD1 (5 bases). The CDR3 is made up of 15 amino acids. Trimming left V 5 bases short and J 9 bases short, with 17 bases between. Germline values: CDR1 MDHEN, CDR2 SYDVKM. CDR3 amino acids: CASSPGSTGGSPLHF. The CDR3 DNA is TGTGCCAGCAGTCCCGGGTCCACGGGGGGTTCACCCCTCCACTTT.

This clone was counted between two and nine times. DNA for the CDR3: TGTGCCAGCACCCTGACCCCGGGACAGGGAAGCTCTGGGGCCAACGTCCTGACTTTC. Residues: CASTLTPGQGSSGANVLTF. V and J are TRBV5-8 and TRBJ2-6, with 9 bases identical to TRBD1. The junction had 13 bases not matched to a gene; V was cut back by 6 bases and J by 0 bases. The length of the CDR3 is 19 residues. Germline values: CDR1 SGHTS, CDR2 YDEGEE.

The chain couples TRBV30 to TRBJ1-4; 9 bases are a match to TRBD1. V lost 5 bases and J lost 5; bases outside the gene matches: 12. Germline V gene sequence: CDR1 GTSNPN, CDR2 SVGIG (reference sequence). The CDR3 length is 16 residues. CDR3 sequence reads: CAWLKGTGTSNEKLFF. The CDR3 DNA follows: TGTGCCTGGCTCAAGGGGACAGGGACTTCGAATGAAAAACTGTTTTTT.

This chain uses TRBV7-9 with TRBJ1-2; 8 bases fit TRBD1. CDR1 is SEHNR and CDR2 is FQNEAQ in the germline V gene (reference sequence). This CDR3 has 15 amino acids. V shed 1 base, J shed 0 bases, and the junction held 1 base outside the gene matches. CDR3 region: CASSLETGANYGYTF. The CDR3 nucleotides read TGTGCCAGCAGCTTAGAGACAGGGGCTAACTATGGCTACACCTTC.

This clone was seen only once. The chain couples TRBV7-2 to TRBJ2-1; 11 nucleotides line up with TRBD2. CDR1 and CDR2 from the germline V gene are SGHTA and FQGNSA. This CDR3 comprises 17 residues. Trimming at V came to 1 base and at J to 2 bases, leaving 4 bases not matched to a gene. CDR3 in amino acids: CASSLGLAGGAYNEQFF. The CDR3 DNA reads TGTGCCAGCAGCTTAGGGCTAGCGGGGGGTGCCTACAATGAGCAGTTCTTC.

The V gene is TRBV10-2, the J gene TRBJ1-5; perhaps TRBD1 as D (5 bases). Germline CDR1 reads WSHSY; CDR2 reads SAAADI. This CDR3 spans 16 amino acids. The ends were cut back, 6 bases at V and 0 bases at J, with 15 bases in the middle. Here the CDR3 DNA reads TGCGCCAGCAGCCGACAGAGCTGGGATAGCAATCAGCCCCAGCATTTT. Residues: CASSRQSWDSNQPQHF.

V gene TRBV4-2 combines with J gene TRBJ1-2; D not certain. Germline assignment: CDR1 LGHNA and CDR2 YNFKEQ. This CDR3 comprises 16 residues. V was clipped by 0 bases and J by 2 bases, with 13 bases between them. The CDR3, as DNA: TGTGCCAGCAGCCAAGATATTAGCACTTCCAACTATGGCTACACCTTC. Translated, it gives CASSQDISTSNYGYTF.

This clone came up a few times. This chain connects TRBV4-2 to TRBJ2-5, with 15 positions matching TRBD2. The germline V gene encodes CDR1 LGHNA and CDR2 YNFKEQ. J lost 5 bases, V lost 1 base, and 5 bases had no gene match. The CDR3 runs to 17 residues. CDR3 sequence: CASSQGTSGGAAETQYF. The CDR3 DNA sequence: TGTGCCAGCAGCCAAGGGACTAGCGGGGGGGCCGCTGAGACCCAGTACTTC.

This chain connects TRBV5-5 to TRBJ1-2; no clear D gene. The germline V gene has CDR1 SGHKS and CDR2 YYEKEE (reference sequence). Trimming took off 4 bases at V and 2 bases at J, with 9 bases between the two ends. The CDR3 runs 13 residues. The CDR3 sequence is CASSGGTNYGYTF. The CDR3 region has the DNA TGTGCCAGCAGCGGAGGTACCAACTATGGCTACACCTTC.